These T cell receptor beta chains were read from a single sample in a study of neoadjuvant nivolumab and ipilimumab in lung cancer. Sequenced by immunoSEQ multiplex PCR; TCRdb stores in-frame clones only, minus some. The sample holds around 550 clones, 91% seen once. The sequenced sample was tumor tissue, obtained before neoadjuvant nivolumab, alone or with ipilimumab. The source is an adult with non-small cell lung cancer. Some clones in this sample may be carry-over from other donors' samples. CDR3s include the opening cysteine and the closing phenylalanine or tryptophan.

CDR3 protein	V gene	J gene
CASSLVGGPQHF	TRBV7-9	TRBJ1-5
CSVEDPWTKGGYTF	TRBV29-1	TRBJ1-2